This T cell receptor (beta chain) appears in the sequencing data of a study of PD-L1 blockade in urothelial cancer (dated by TCRdb to 2016 to 2017). Background for the entire study: All patients started therapy around 2014 and received atezolizumab 1,200 mg intravenously every 3 weeks. Ten or so patients reached durable clinical benefit, while about 19 patients did not. About 85% of the 29 patients were identified as males with urothelial cancer of bladder origin, and a prior smoking history was reported by 18 of 29 patients. A median of about 150,000 T cells and around 81,000 unique TCRs was obtained from blood samples, and a median clonality of roughly 0.082 was observed. Somatic, immune and clinical correlates of response to PD-L1 blockade with atezolizumab in urothelial cancer were the focus of an exploratory multi-omic analysis. Some 29 patients had pretreatment blood TCR-seq, some 24 had at least one posttreatment blood collection, and some 24 had tumor TCR-seq. In the same patients who had TCR sequencing, pretreatment tumors also underwent whole exome sequencing and RNA sequencing. Pretreatment tumor samples and matched peripheral blood, collected serially before and after atezolizumab treatment, underwent TCR sequencing. Patients had an ECOG performance status of 0 or 1 and had received between 0 and 3 prior chemotherapy regimens. Blood samples were analyzed at two time points: 3 weeks after treatment start (second dose) and 6 weeks after treatment start. Durable clinical benefit meant progression-free survival longer than 6 months, and TCR features were also tested against progression-free and overall survival. Points the paper makes about the study in general: Because the sample size was small (n of about 31) and many of the analyses were exploratory, the results are meant to be hypothesis-generating. Improved progression-free and overall survival was associated with having pretreatment peripheral blood TCR clonality below the median. At 3 weeks after the start of treatment, tumor-associated TCR clones in peripheral blood had expanded more in patients with durable benefit (n of about 22, p = 0.022).

As to this clone: The antigen it binds to is not known. The input lacks base qualities; no much larger clone sits a single base away. The sample has other DNA sequences that encode this CDR3 too.

To estimate absolute template abundance from read counts, synthetic TCR analog templates were spiked into each PCR. TCRbeta CDR3 regions were amplified from genomic DNA with bias-controlled V and J gene primers using the immunoSEQ assay. Sequencing of rearranged TCRbeta segments was done at approximately 20X coverage. Concerning the study's data processing: Clustering was used to correct sequencing errors, and CDR3s were annotated against IMGT to assign V, D and J genes. Downstream analyses used only productive TCRbeta rearrangements, leaving out any out-of-frame or stop-codon sequences. Clonality was computed as one minus Shannon entropy normalized by the log of the number of unique productive sequences. Clones differing between time points or between blood and tumor were identified using Fisher's exact test with Benjamini-Hochberg correction, with an adjusted p below 0.01 applied as the threshold. This is the immuneACCESS table as TCRdb keeps it, with only in-frame sequences that have V and J called. A part of the clones is gone; compared with another copy, unresolved V genes explain less than half, and the rest is unexplained. From that table come the V and J calls and clone size; the DNA was used to work out D and trimming. For this sample there are 35,000 or so clones; approximately 84% appear just once. The ten top clones hold over 9.5% of the sample.

From the germline V gene, CDR1 is SGHRS and CDR2 is YFSETQ. The CDR3 has 13 amino acids, counting the end cysteine and phenylalanine. Just the 39-base CDR3 DNA is kept, in frame starting at base 1. V is shortened by 0 bases, J by 5 bases, and the region joining them spans 8 bases. In light of the paper, this sample's time point label describes: peripheral blood 6 weeks after treatment start. The cohort comprised about 30 patients with locally advanced or metastatic urothelial carcinoma treated at Memorial Sloan Kettering on a trial protocol. Peripheral blood mononuclear cells were collected pretreatment and during treatment, at between 1 and 8 total time points per patient. The Qiagen DNeasy Blood extraction kit was used to purify genomic DNA from total PBMCs and from tumor samples. PBMCs were collected pretreatment and during treatment and were isolated and stored as previously described.

This receptor chain uses TRBV5-1 and TRBJ1-1; no D gene can be assigned with confidence. The sample was PBMCs, taken around atezolizumab (anti-PD-L1) treatment. This TCR came from a man aged 35-49 years with urothelial cancer. The DNA sequence is as follows: TGCGCCAGCAGCTTGGGTGGCAGGACTGAAGCTTTCTTT. It is translated as CASSLGGRTEAFF.